The 25 T cell receptor beta chains listed next were all sequenced from one sample in a study of spatial heterogeneity in lung cancer. Findings of the study overall: Mutation tallies in tumors tracked expanded intratumoral alpha and beta TCR counts.

TCRdb re-derived calls from the 5' RACE reads in MiXCR, one entry per CDR3 protein. The sample lists 6,500 to 8,500 distinct CDR3 sequences, less than 3.5% occurring once. Their recognized antigens are unknown. Documented time point: sample taken at primary tumor resection. This material consisted of lung tumor tissue, taken at surgery. The origin of the receptors is a male donor with early-stage non-small cell lung cancer.

At least ten counts were recorded for this clonotype. The chain couples TRBV20-1 to TRBJ1-1; 7 nucleotides match TRBD1. This CDR3 is 13 amino acids long. Losses at the gene ends were 3 bases for V and 3 bases for J; bases not matched to a gene: 4. From germline, CDR1 is DFQATT and CDR2 SNEGSKA (reference sequence). CDR3 amino acids: CSASQGGDTEAFF. The DNA of the CDR3 is TGCAGTGCTAGTCAGGGGGGGGACACTGAAGCTTTCTTT.

This clonotype was counted between two and nine times. The V call is TRBV6-2 or TRBV6-3, the J call TRBJ1-1; D is ambiguous. The CDR3 has 15 amino acids. V gave up 0 bases and J gave up 0 bases, with 8 bases separating them. Germline loops: CDR1 MNHEY, CDR2 SVGEGT. The CDR3 nucleotides are TGTGCCAGCAGTTACTCTTACGGTTTGAACACTGAAGCTTTCTTT. Translation gives CASSYSYGLNTEAFF.

This clonotype is medium-sized (0.01 to 0.1%) in the sample. The chain joins TRBV19 to TRBJ1-1, with D possibly TRBD1 on 5 matching bases. The germline V gene encodes CDR1 LNHDA and CDR2 SQIVND (reference sequence). The CDR3 runs 13 residues. Trimming shortened V by 3 bases and J by 1 base, and 6 bases separated the two germline ends. This chain's CDR3 is CASSITGNTEAFF. The CDR3 DNA is TGTGCCAGTAGTATTACAGGGAACACTGAAGCTTTCTTT.

This clonotype was detected many times. This may arise from a read error, as a much more abundant clone is one base away. The genes are TRBV15 and TRBJ1-2; D is unclear. Germline-derived CDR1 and CDR2 are LNHNV and YYDKDF (reference sequence). The CDR3 is 13 residues long. In DNA, the CDR3 is TGTGCCACCAGCAGAGATGGAGGCTATGGCTACAACTTC. Its protein is CATSRDGGYGYNF.

By its share, this clonotype is medium-sized. The chain joins TRBV12-3 or TRBV12-4 to TRBJ1-2; TRBD1 matches 8 bases. The V segment lost 5 bases and the J segment 4 bases; nucleotides outside the gene matches: 9. The CDR3 loop spans 15 amino acids. DNA for the CDR3: TGTGCCAGCAGTCCAACAGGGGGAGGGAGCTATGGCTACACCTTC. It encodes CASSPTGGGSYGYTF.

Ten or more counts support this clonotype. Being one base from a much bigger clone, this may be a read error. The chain employs TRBV12-3 or TRBV12-4 and TRBJ2-6; TRBD1 aligns across 7 bases. The CDR3 runs 16 residues. Here the CDR3 reads CASSFNRGSGANVLNF. In DNA, the CDR3 is TGTGCCAGCAGTTTCAACAGGGGCTCTGGGGCCAACGTCCTGAATTTC.

The sample holds a few counts of this clonotype. The V and J genes are TRBV2 and TRBJ2-7; 12 nucleotides match TRBD1. The V and J ends lost 4 bases and 3 bases, in that order; junction bases with no gene match: 7. Looked up from germline, CDR1 is SNHLY and CDR2 is FYNNEI. The CDR3 length is 16 residues. The CDR3 DNA reads as TGTGCCAGCAGTGGCCACCGGGACAGGGGGCGCTACGAGCAGTACTTC. Translating it yields CASSGHRDRGRYEQYF.

This clonotype was seen a few times. V and J are TRBV20-1 and TRBJ2-2, with 7 bases fitting TRBD2. CDR1 is DFQATT and CDR2 is SNEGSKA in the germline V gene (reference sequence). CDR3 length equals 16 residues. V gave up 3 bases and J gave up 7 bases; unmatched junction bases: 14. The CDR3 DNA sequence: TGCAGTGCTAGGACCGAGGGCGGGAGTTGCGGCGGGGAGCTGTTTTTT. It yields the protein CSARTEGGSCGGELFF.

This clonotype was observed at least ten times. The V gene is TRBV5-1, the J gene TRBJ2-1; 8 bases align to TRBD1. The CDR3 spans 16 residues. CDR1 and CDR2 from the germline V gene are SGHRS and YFSETQ. With 4 bases clipped from V and 3 bases from J, the junction kept 9 bases outside the gene matches. This CDR3 is CASSTPGGEVYNEQFF. The CDR3 DNA reads TGCGCCAGCAGCACTCCAGGGGGCGAAGTCTACAATGAGCAGTTCTTC. The variable domain in full, with the rest retrieved from reference TRBV5-1 and TRBJ2-1, is KAGVTQTPRYLIKTRGQQVTLSCSPISGHRSVSWYQQTPGQGLQFLFEYFSETQRNKGNFPGRFSGRQFSNSRSEMNVSTLELGDSALYLCASSTPGGEVYNEQFFGPGTRLTVL.

This clonotype is medium-sized by share. The chain is built from TRBV29-1 and TRBJ2-3; D remains ambiguous. The CDR3 spans 13 residues. CDR1 is SQVTM and CDR2 is ANQGSEA in the germline V gene. With 4 bases removed from V and 1 base from J, the gap between germline ends came to 9 bases. CDR3 DNA: TGCAGCGTTGGAATAGCCGGCACAGATACGCAGTATTTT. Translating it yields CSVGIAGTDTQYF.

Relative to its sample, this clonotype is medium-sized (0.01 to 0.1%). V is TRBV6-2 or TRBV6-3 and J is TRBJ1-2; D ambiguous. V was cut by 5 bases and J by 0 bases, with 10 bases left in between. In germline, CDR1 is MNHEY, CDR2 SVGEGT. The CDR3 has 14 residues. DNA for the CDR3: TGTGCCAGCAGTCCCTATAATGCTAACTATGGCTACACCTTC. Amino acid sequence: CASSPYNANYGYTF.

This clonotype was found many times. This chain joins TRBV20-1 and TRBJ2-7; TRBD2 matches 10 bases. The CDR3 spans 13 residues. Germline V gives CDR1 DFQATT, CDR2 SNEGSKA (reference sequence). V was pared by 5 bases and J by 3 bases, with 4 bases of the junction left unmatched. CDR3 coding DNA: TGCAGTGCTTGGACTAGCGGCCTCTACGAGCAGTACTTC. This translates into CSAWTSGLYEQYF.

V is TRBV5-4 and J is TRBJ2-2, with D unclear. Germline loops: CDR1 SGHNT, CDR2 YYREEE (reference sequence). The V end lost 4 bases, the J end lost 4 bases, and 8 bases lay between the germline ends. The CDR3 has 13 amino acids. The CDR3 spells CASSPDITGELFF. In nucleotides, the CDR3 is TGTGCCAGCAGCCCCGATATCACCGGGGAGCTGTTTTTT.

This clonotype was detected ten times or more. The J gene is TRBJ1-1, the V gene TRBV21-1. TRBV21-1 has pseudogene status. The CDR3 is made up of 11 amino acids. CDR3 residues: CASSNGTEAFF. In DNA, the CDR3 is TGTGCCAGCAGCAATGGAACTGAAGCTTTCTTT.

This clonotype was seen ten or more times. The genes are TRBV30 and TRBJ2-5; 7 bases match TRBD1. The CDR3 spans 13 residues. After removal of 5 bases from V and 4 bases from J, the junction contained 7 bases not matched to a gene. CDR1 and CDR2 (germline): GTSNPN, SVGIG (reference sequence). The CDR3 sequence is CAWGQDLGETQYF. CDR3 nucleotides: TGTGCCTGGGGACAGGATTTAGGAGAGACCCAGTACTTC. Full variable domain (remainder filled in from reference TRBV30 and TRBJ2-5): SQTIHQWPATLVQPVGSPLSLECTVEGTSNPNLYWYRQAAGRGLQLLFYSVGIGQISSEVPQNLSASRPQDRQFILSSKKLLLSDSGFYLCAWGQDLGETQYFGPGTRLLVL.

This clonotype was picked up many times. V gene TRBV27 combines with J gene TRBJ1-2; D is perhaps TRBD1 (6 bases). CDR3 length: 15 residues. Looked up from germline, CDR1 is MNHEY and CDR2 is SMNVEV (reference sequence). V shed 4 bases and J shed 8 bases, with 20 bases lying between them. The CDR3 nucleotides are TGTGCCAGCAGTTCAATCGGCAGGGGTGGCTTCGGCTACACCTTC. This gives the protein CASSSIGRGGFGYTF.

This clonotype was seen a handful of times. This chain links TRBV9 with TRBJ2-5; D is unclear. Between the trimmed V and J ends, which lost 4 bases and 1 base, there was a span of 8 bases. CDR1 is SGDLS and CDR2 is YYNGEE in the germline V gene. The CDR3 spans 13 residues. The CDR3 sequence: CASSPRFQETQYF. The CDR3 DNA sequence: TGTGCCAGCAGCCCCCGGTTCCAAGAGACCCAGTACTTC. Variable domain in full (rest from reference TRBV9 and TRBJ2-5): DSGVTQTPKHLITATGQRVTLRCSPRSGDLSVYWYQQSLDQGLQFLIQYYNGEERAKGNILERFSAQQFPDLHSELNLSSLELGDSALYFCASSPRFQETQYFGPGTRLLVL.

V and J are TRBV2 and TRBJ2-2; 11 bases map to TRBD1. J gave up 7 bases and V 8 bases, and 9 bases lay outside the gene matches. This CDR3 is 15 amino acids long. The germline gives CDR1 SNHLY, CDR2 FYNNEI. CDR3 nucleotide sequence: TGTGCCAGCCGGGCGGACAGGGGGCAAGGCGGGGAGCTGTTTTTT. It encodes CASRADRGQGGELFF.

This clonotype was observed many times. The chain joins TRBV4-1 to TRBJ2-3; 8 bases match TRBD2. Germline V gene lookup returns CDR1 MGHRA and CDR2 YSYEKL. V was pared by 5 bases and J by 2 bases, with 9 bases of the junction left unmatched. This CDR3 has 16 residues. The CDR3 loop is CASSSSGGPYTDTQYF. The CDR3 DNA reads as TGCGCCAGCAGCTCGAGCGGGGGCCCTTACACAGATACGCAGTATTTT.

This clonotype has at least ten counts. The chain couples TRBV5-1 to TRBJ1-1; tentatively, D is TRBD1 (6 bases). Per the germline V gene, CDR1 is SGHRS and CDR2 is YFSETQ. V lost 7 bases and J 3 bases, leaving 16 bases between the germline ends. The CDR3 consists of 14 residues. The CDR3 protein is CASRKTGYDTEAFF. CDR3 bases: TGCGCCAGCCGGAAAACAGGGTATGACACTGAAGCTTTCTTT.

This clonotype was recorded at least ten times. V usage is TRBV19 and J usage is TRBJ1-5; D might be TRBD1 (5 bases). The V gene's germline CDR1 is LNHDA and CDR2 SQIVND (reference sequence). Trimming took 7 bases from V and 1 from J, leaving 8 bases between them. The CDR3 loop spans 13 amino acids. CDR3 nucleotide sequence: TGTGCCAGTATGAGACAGAGCAATCAGCCCCAGCATTTT. Translation gives CASMRQSNQPQHF.

Note on this clonotype: Since a much larger clone is just one base distant, this may be a read error. V gene TRBV27 combines with J gene TRBJ1-2; D is undetermined. The germline V gene has CDR1 MNHEY and CDR2 SMNVEV (reference sequence). The CDR3 spans 13 residues. The CDR3 sequence is CASSFGSQDGYNF. The CDR3 coding sequence is TGTGCCAGCAGTTTTGGGAGCCAGGATGGCTACAACTTC.

This clonotype has ten or more counts. The chain links TRBV18 to TRBJ2-7; D may be TRBD1 or TRBD2 (5 bases each). The length of the CDR3 is 16 residues. Germline-derived CDR1 and CDR2 are KGHSH and LQKENI. V lost 5 bases and J 1 base, leaving 18 bases between the germline ends. CDR3 in DNA: TGTGCCAGCTCATCTGGGACCGGCCGTTGGTCCTACGAGCAGTACTTC. Translation gives CASSSGTGRWSYEQYF. The full variable domain, its missing parts supplied by reference TRBV18 and TRBJ2-7, is NAGVMQNPRHLVRRRGQEARLRCSPMKGHSHVYWYRQLPEEGLKFMVYLQKENIIDESGMPKERFSAEFPKEGPSILRIQQVVRGDSAAYFCASSSGTGRWSYEQYFGPGTRLTVT.

This clonotype has a count of ten or more. A much larger clone differs by one base, so this may be a read error. V is TRBV18 and J is TRBJ1-2, with D possibly matching TRBD1 (5 bases). CDR1 is KGHSH and CDR2 is LQKENI in the germline V gene. The CDR3 sequence is 14 residues long. DNA of the CDR3: TGTGCCAGCAGGAGAGAGGGGTCTAACTATGGCGACACCTTC. Residues: CASRREGSNYGDTF. The full variable domain, rest sourced from reference TRBV18 and TRBJ1-2, is NAGVMQNPRHLVRRRGQEARLRCSPMKGHSHVYWYRQLPEEGLKFMVYLQKENIIDESGMPKERFSAEFPKEGPSILRIQQVVRGDSAAYFCASRREGSNYGDTFGSGTRLTVV.

In its sample, this clonotype was seen many times. The chain is built from TRBV20-1 and TRBJ1-3, with D tentatively TRBD1 (5 bases). The CDR3 contains 15 residues. The ends were cut back, 3 bases at V and 4 bases at J, with 16 bases in the middle. The germline CDR1 and CDR2 sequences are DFQATT and SNEGSKA (reference sequence). In nucleotides, the CDR3 is TGCAGTGCTAGGGGTGGCCGGGACTTCGGAAACACCATATATTTT. It encodes CSARGGRDFGNTIYF.